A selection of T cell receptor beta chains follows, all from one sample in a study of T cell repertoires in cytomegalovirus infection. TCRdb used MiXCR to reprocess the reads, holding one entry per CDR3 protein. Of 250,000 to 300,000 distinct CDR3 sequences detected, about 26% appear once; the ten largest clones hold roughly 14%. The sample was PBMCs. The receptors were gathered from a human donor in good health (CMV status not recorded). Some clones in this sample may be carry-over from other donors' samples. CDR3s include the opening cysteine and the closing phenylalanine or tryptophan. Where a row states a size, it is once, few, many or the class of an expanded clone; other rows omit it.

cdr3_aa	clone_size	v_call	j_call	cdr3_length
CASRSSGGRYNEQFF	many	TRBV12-3/TRBV12-4	TRBJ2-1	15
CASSENRDRGTTNEKLFF	few	TRBV5-1	TRBJ1-4	18
CASREGGADGELFF	.	TRBV4-1	TRBJ2-2	14
CASSPYVTTDSTDTQYF	.	TRBV12-3/TRBV12-4	TRBJ2-3	17
CASSGLAGEVYNEQFF	few	TRBV7-9	TRBJ2-1	16
CASSSTVLAPQHF	many	TRBV12-3/TRBV12-4	TRBJ1-5	13
CASSPWDSEDSSYEQYF	.	TRBV28	TRBJ2-7	17
CASSFLYDTEAFF	.	TRBV28	TRBJ1-1	13
CASSWATVNEQYF	.	TRBV6-2/TRBV6-3	TRBJ2-7	13
CASTRQGSGYTF	few	TRBV25-1	TRBJ1-2	12
CATSRFQETQYF	few	TRBV24-1	TRBJ2-5	12
CASSFTIGLAGVKNEQFF	.	TRBV11-2	TRBJ2-1	18
CASSLLGNPQETQYF	many	TRBV11-2	TRBJ2-5	15
CASSLGGFLPEQYF	many	TRBV7-2	TRBJ2-7	14
CASSQSEFEQFF	few	TRBV7-2	TRBJ2-1	12
CASILGGAGGNTIYF	few	TRBV28	TRBJ1-3	15
CTAEERNGYTF	few	TRBV20-1	TRBJ1-2	11
CSVESVSAEAFF	once	TRBV29-1	TRBJ1-1	12
CASSQLRTGETEAFF	once	TRBV28	TRBJ1-1	15
CASRREGSYEQYF	.	TRBV2	TRBJ2-7	13
CASSRQGDGTQHF	.	TRBV6-1	TRBJ1-5	13
CASSSARIPYNEQFF	.	TRBV5-1	TRBJ2-1	15